One T cell receptor (beta chain) is described in this entry. The target antigen is unknown. Measured with immunoSEQ multiplex PCR; TCRdb has only the in-frame clones, and not every one. The table records 30,000 to 35,000 clones, 82% of them present only once. These data are taken from a study of Tregs in tolerant kidney transplant recipients. The CDR3 totals 15 residues. V dropped 7 bases and J dropped 2; count of bases not matched to a gene: 6. Looked up from germline, CDR1 is SGHRS and CDR2 is YFSETQ. The sequence was obtained from a human donor in good health. The sequenced material came from Tregs from blood cultured with allogeneic cells. The chain uses TRBV5-1 and TRBJ2-3; 11 bases map to TRBD2. The CDR3: CASVLAGGITDTQYF. The CDR3 region has the DNA TGCGCCAGCGTCTTAGCGGGGGGGATCACAGATACGCAGTATTTT.